These T cell receptor beta chains were read from a single sample in a study of response to subunit inactivated influenza vaccine. TCRdb independently ran MiXCR on the RT-PCR reads; one entry per CDR3 protein. The table lists around 190,000 distinct CDR3 sequences, 14% of them singletons. Here the sequenced sample was CD8+ T cells sorted from PBMCs, taken roughly 5 days after vaccination. These receptors all stem from a man aged 50-60 years who received an inactivated influenza vaccine. CDR3s include the opening cysteine and the closing phenylalanine or tryptophan.

J gene	V gene	CDR3 protein
TRBJ2-1	TRBV15	CATSRERIRSYNEQFF
TRBJ1-1	TRBV7-8	CASSIHQGIYTEAFF
TRBJ2-2	TRBV20-1	CSARVRGRAGELFF
TRBJ2-7	TRBV15	CATSSERRHEQYF
TRBJ2-5	TRBV4-3	CASSQDHRVWETQYF
TRBJ2-5	TRBV27	CASSIHRGGETQYF
TRBJ2-2	TRBV18	CASSPSPGQGTGELFF
TRBJ2-7	TRBV4-2	CASSQDLLSGRDEQYF
TRBJ2-6	TRBV28	CASRQTGNPGANVLTF
TRBJ1-4	TRBV7-6	CASSLAGGDRPNEKLFF
TRBJ2-1	TRBV12-3/TRBV12-4	CASSLGAEQFF
TRBJ2-1	TRBV10-3	CAISESRTGTYNEQFF
TRBJ1-5	TRBV7-6	CASSLGWGGSNQPQHF
TRBJ2-1	TRBV12-3/TRBV12-4	CASTPLSGSSYNEQFF
TRBJ2-7	TRBV27	CASSLLGNTAYEQYF
TRBJ2-7	TRBV29-1	CSVEGGGLAGYEQYF
TRBJ1-4	TRBV7-9	CASSFHGPDEKLFF
TRBJ2-1	TRBV29-1	CSVEPVTSGMISYNEQFF
TRBJ2-2	TRBV4-2	CASSQGGQGHYTGELFF
TRBJ2-2	TRBV3-1	CASSQVPGKGKNTGELFF
TRBJ1-1	TRBV5-6	CASSKGWTGVNTEAFF
TRBJ1-2	TRBV4-1	CASSQKGGANYGYTF
TRBJ2-1	TRBV24-1	CATSDLSTSHNEQFF
TRBJ2-1	TRBV7-6	CASSSNPSDYNEQFF
TRBJ2-3	TRBV10-3	CAISDPRRDATDTQYF
TRBJ2-7	TRBV3-1	CASSQDRGNLIYEQYF
TRBJ1-3	TRBV7-9	CASSLPGYSGNTIYF
TRBJ2-3	TRBV29-1	CSVDSGVGTDTQYF